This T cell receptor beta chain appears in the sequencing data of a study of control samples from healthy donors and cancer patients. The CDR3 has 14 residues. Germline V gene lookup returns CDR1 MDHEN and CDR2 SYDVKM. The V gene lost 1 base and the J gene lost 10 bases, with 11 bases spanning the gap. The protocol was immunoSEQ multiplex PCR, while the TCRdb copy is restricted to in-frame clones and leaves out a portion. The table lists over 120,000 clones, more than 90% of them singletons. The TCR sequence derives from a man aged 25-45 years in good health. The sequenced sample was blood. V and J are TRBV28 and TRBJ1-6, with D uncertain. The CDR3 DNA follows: TGTGCCAGCAGTTTATCTCTCTTGGGGTCACCCCTCCACTTT. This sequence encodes CASSLSLLGSPLHF.